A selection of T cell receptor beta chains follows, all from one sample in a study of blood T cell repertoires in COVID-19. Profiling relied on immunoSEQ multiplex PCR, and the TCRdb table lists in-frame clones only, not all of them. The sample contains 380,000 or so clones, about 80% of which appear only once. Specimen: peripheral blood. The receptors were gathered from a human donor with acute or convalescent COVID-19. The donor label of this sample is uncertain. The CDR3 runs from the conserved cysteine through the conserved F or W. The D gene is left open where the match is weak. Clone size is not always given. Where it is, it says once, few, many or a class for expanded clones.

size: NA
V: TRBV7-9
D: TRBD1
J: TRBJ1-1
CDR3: CASSFLAQGGTEAFF
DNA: TGTGCCAGCAGCTTCCTAGCCCAGGGGGGCACTGAAGCTTTCTTT

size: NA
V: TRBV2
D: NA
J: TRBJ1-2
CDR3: CASSVAGSYGYTF
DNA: TGTGCCAGCAGTGTGGCTGGGAGCTATGGCTACACCTTC

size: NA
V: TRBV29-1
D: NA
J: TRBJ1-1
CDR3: CSALRSVGGNTEAFF
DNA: TGCAGCGCCCTCCGTTCAGTGGGAGGGAACACTGAAGCTTTCTTT

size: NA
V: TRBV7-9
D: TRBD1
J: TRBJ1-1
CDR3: CASSLEGGFASEAFF
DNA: TGTGCCAGCAGTTTAGAAGGGGGCTTCGCTTCTGAAGCTTTCTTT

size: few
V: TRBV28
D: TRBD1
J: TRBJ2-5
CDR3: CASSTGQVTQYF
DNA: TGTGCCAGCAGCACAGGACAGGTGACCCAGTACTTC

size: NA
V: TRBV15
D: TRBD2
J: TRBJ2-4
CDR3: CATSREGGRAGGAKNIQYF
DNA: TGTGCCACCAGCAGAGAGGGCGGGAGGGCAGGAGGAGCCAAAAACATTCAGTACTTC

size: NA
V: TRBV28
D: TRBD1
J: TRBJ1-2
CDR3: CASSPGGLGYGYTF
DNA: TGTGCCAGCAGTCCAGGGGGCTTAGGCTATGGCTACACCTTC

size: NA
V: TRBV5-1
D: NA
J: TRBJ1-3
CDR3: CASSVNSGNTIYF
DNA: TGCGCCAGCAGCGTCAACTCTGGAAACACCATATATTTT

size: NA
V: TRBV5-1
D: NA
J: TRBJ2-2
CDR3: CASSLGQPTGELFF
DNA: TGCGCCAGCAGCTTGGGACAGCCCACCGGGGAGCTGTTTTTT

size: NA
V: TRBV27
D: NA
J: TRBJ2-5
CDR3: CASSFSAPGLSKETQYF
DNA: TGTGCCAGCAGTTTTTCGGCACCGGGACTCTCCAAAGAGACCCAGTACTTC

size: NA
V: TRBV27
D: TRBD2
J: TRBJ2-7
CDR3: CASSSQTSAQYF
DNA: TGTGCCAGCAGTTCGCAGACTAGCGCGCAGTACTTC

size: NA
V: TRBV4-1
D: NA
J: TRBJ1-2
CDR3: CASSQAGRGNYGYTF
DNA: TGCGCCAGCAGCCAAGCAGGGAGGGGTAACTATGGCTACACCTTC

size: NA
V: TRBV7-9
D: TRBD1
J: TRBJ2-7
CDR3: CASSLKSQGSSIPLEQYF
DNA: TGTGCCAGCAGCTTAAAGTCACAGGGGTCATCAATCCCCCTCGAGCAGTACTTC

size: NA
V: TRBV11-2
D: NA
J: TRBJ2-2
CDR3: CASSLYRQNTGELFF
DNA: TGTGCCAGCAGCTTATACAGACAGAACACCGGGGAGCTGTTTTTT

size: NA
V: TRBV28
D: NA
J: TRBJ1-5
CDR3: CASTAPGEINQPQHF
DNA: TGTGCCAGCACGGCCCCCGGGGAGATCAATCAGCCCCAGCATTTT

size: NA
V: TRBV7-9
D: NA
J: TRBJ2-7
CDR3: CASSLGTSPSYEQYF
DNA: TGTGCCAGCAGCTTGGGGACATCCCCCTCCTACGAGCAGTACTTC

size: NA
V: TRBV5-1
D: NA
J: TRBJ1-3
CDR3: CASSLGGSSGNTIYF
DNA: TGCGCCAGCAGCTTGGGAGGGAGCTCTGGAAACACCATATATTTT

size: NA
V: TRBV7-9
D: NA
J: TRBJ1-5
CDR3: CASSFSEGPQHF
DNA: TGTGCCAGCAGCTTTTCCGAGGGGCCCCAGCATTTT

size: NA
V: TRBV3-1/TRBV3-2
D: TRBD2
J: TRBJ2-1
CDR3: CASSGTGTSGAFLGNEQFF
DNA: TGTGCCAGCAGCGGGACCGGGACTAGCGGGGCCTTCTTGGGGAATGAGCAGTTCTTC

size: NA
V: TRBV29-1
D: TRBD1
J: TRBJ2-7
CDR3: CSGGQGGSYEQYF
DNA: TGCAGCGGCGGACAGGGGGGATCCTACGAGCAGTACTTC

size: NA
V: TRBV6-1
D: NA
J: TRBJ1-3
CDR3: CASSDIGTSSGNTIYF
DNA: TGTGCCAGCAGTGATATCGGGACAAGCTCTGGAAACACCATATATTTT

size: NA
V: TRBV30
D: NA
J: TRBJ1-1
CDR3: CAWKQGTEAFF
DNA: TGTGCCTGGAAGCAGGGAACTGAAGCTTTCTTT

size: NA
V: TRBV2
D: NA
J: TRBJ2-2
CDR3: CATKRGRNTGELFF
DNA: TGTGCCACCAAGAGGGGGAGGAACACCGGGGAGCTGTTTTTT

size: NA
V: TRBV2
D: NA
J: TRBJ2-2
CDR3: CASTEGRSNTGELFF
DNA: TGTGCCAGCACTGAAGGGAGGTCGAACACCGGGGAGCTGTTTTTT

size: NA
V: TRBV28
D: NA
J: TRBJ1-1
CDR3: CASSLEGANTEAFF
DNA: TGTGCCAGCAGTTTAGAGGGCGCGAACACTGAAGCTTTCTTT

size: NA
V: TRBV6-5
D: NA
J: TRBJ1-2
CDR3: CASSSSGRWGDGYTF
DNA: TGTGCCAGCAGTTCCTCCGGTCGCTGGGGGGATGGCTACACCTTC

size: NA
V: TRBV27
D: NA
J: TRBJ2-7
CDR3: CASSPWTVSYEQYF
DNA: TGTGCCAGCAGTCCCTGGACAGTATCCTACGAGCAGTACTTC

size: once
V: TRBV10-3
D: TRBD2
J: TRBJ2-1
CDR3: CAISFSGRGNEQFF
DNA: TGTGCCATCAGTTTCAGCGGGAGAGGCAATGAGCAGTTCTTC

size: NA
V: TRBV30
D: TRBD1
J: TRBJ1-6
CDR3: CAWSADRGRVSPLHF
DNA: TGTGCCTGGAGTGCGGACAGGGGGAGGGTTTCACCCCTCCACTTT

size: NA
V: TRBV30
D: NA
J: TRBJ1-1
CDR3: CAWSVSGLPNTEAFF
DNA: TGTGCCTGGAGTGTAAGTGGACTACCGAACACTGAAGCTTTCTTT

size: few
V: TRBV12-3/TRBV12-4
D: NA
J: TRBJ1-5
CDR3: CASSFTGTQPQHF
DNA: TGTGCCAGCAGTTTCACAGGGACTCAGCCCCAGCATTTT

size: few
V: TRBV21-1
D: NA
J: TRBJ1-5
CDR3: CASSKRSGVEGNQPQHF
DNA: TGTGCCAGCAGCAAACGGTCAGGGGTGGAGGGCAATCAGCCCCAGCATTTT

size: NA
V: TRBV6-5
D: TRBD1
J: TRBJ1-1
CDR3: CASRRPPGDSTEAFF
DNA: TGTGCCAGCAGAAGGCCCCCCGGGGACAGCACTGAAGCTTTCTTT

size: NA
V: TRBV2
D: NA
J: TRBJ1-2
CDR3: CASSASVTDNGYTF
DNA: TGTGCCAGCAGCGCCTCGGTAACAGATAACGGCTACACCTTC

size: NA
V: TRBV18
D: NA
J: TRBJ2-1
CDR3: CASSPSRGRAPDEQFF
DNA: TGTGCCAGCTCACCCTCCAGGGGTCGGGCCCCAGATGAGCAGTTCTTC

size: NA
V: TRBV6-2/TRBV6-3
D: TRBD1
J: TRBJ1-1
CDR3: CASSYFGTGDTEAFF
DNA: TGTGCCAGCAGTTACTTCGGGACAGGGGACACTGAAGCTTTCTTT

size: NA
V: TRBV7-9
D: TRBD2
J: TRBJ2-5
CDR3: CASSSRTSGRRETQYF
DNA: TGTGCCAGCAGCTCCCGAACTAGCGGGAGACGAGAGACCCAGTACTTC

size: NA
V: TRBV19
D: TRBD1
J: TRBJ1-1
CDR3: CASSKYQGQAKTEAFF
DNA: TGTGCCAGTAGTAAATACCAGGGACAGGCAAAGACTGAAGCTTTCTTT

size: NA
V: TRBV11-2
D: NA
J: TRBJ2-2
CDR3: CASSLGQPGAGELFF
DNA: TGTGCCAGCAGCTTAGGCCAGCCGGGGGCCGGGGAGCTGTTTTTT

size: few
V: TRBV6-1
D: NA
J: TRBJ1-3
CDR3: CASSDDIRVGNTIYF
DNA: TGTGCCAGCAGTGACGATATCAGGGTCGGAAACACCATATATTTT

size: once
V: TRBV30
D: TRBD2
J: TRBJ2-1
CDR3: CAWSVLGLAGDNEQFF
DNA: TGTGCCTGGAGTGTACTTGGTCTAGCGGGAGACAATGAGCAGTTCTTC

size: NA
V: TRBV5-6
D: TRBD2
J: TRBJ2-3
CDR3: CASSLPSGMGQYF
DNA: TGTGCCAGCAGCTTGCCTAGCGGGATGGGGCAGTATTTT

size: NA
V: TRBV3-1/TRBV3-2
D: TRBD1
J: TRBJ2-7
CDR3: CASSLGQTHSYYEQYF
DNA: TGTGCCAGCAGCTTGGGACAGACCCACAGTTACTACGAGCAGTACTTC